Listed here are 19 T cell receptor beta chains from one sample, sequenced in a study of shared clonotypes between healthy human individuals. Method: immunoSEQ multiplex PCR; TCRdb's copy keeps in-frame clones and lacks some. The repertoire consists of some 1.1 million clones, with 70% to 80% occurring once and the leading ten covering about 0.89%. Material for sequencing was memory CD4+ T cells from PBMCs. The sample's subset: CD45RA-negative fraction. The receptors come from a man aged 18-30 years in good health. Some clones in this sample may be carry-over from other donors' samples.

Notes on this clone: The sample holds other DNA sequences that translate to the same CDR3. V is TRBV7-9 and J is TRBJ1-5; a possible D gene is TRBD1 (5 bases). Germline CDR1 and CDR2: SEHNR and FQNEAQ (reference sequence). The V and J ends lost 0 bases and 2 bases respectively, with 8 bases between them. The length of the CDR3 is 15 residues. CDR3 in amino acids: CASSLAGAGNQPQHF. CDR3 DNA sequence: TGTGCCAGCAGCTTAGCAGGGGCTGGCAATCAGCCCCAGCATTTT.

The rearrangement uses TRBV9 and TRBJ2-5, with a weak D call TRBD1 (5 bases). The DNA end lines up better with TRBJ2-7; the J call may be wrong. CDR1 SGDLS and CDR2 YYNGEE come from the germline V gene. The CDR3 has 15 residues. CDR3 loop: CASSVGPSRAGEQYF. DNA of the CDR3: TGTGCCAGCAGCGTAGGGCCGAGCAGGGCAGGCGAGCAGTACTTC.

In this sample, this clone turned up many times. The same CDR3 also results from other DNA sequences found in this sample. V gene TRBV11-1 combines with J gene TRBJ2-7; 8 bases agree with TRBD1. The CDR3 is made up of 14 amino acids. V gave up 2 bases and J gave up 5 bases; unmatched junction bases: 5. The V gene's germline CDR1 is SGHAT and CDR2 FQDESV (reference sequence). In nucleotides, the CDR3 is TGTGCCAGCAGCTTAATTCCAGGGGGCCACGAGCAGTACTTC. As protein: CASSLIPGGHEQYF.

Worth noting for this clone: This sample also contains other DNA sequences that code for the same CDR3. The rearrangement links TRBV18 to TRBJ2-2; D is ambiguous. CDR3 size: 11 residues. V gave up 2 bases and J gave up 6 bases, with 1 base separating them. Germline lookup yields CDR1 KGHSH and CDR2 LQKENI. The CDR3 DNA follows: TGTGCCAGCTCACCAGCCGGGGAGCTGTTTTTT. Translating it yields CASSPAGELFF.

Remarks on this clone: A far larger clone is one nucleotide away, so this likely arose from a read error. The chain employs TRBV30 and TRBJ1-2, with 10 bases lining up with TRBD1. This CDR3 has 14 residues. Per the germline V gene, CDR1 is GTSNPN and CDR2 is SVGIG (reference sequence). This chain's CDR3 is CACRQGAPFYDYTF. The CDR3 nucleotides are TGTGCCTGTAGACAGGGGGCCCCCTTCTATGACTACACCTTC.

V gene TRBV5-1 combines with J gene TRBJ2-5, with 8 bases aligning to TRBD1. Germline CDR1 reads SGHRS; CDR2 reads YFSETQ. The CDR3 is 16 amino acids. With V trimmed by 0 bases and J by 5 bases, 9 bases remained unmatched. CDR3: CASSLGRAGGEETQYF. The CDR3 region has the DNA TGCGCCAGCAGCTTGGGGAGGGCAGGGGGCGAGGAGACCCAGTACTTC.

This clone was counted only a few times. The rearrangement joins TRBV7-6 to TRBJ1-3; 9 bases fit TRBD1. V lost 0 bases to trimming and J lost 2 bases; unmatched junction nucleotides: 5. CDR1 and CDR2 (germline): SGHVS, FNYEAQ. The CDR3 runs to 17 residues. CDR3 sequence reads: CASSLAEGQGTGNTIYF. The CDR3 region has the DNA TGTGCCAGCAGCTTAGCAGAGGGACAGGGCACTGGAAACACCATATATTTT.

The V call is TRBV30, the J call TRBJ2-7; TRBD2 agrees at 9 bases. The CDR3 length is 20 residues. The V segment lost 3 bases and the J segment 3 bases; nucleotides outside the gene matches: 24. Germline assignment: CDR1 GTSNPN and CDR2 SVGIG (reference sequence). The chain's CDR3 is CAWRPYFRGRASRTYYEQYF. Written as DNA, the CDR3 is TGTGCCTGGAGGCCCTATTTTCGCGGGAGGGCGAGTCGGACCTACTACGAGCAGTACTTC.

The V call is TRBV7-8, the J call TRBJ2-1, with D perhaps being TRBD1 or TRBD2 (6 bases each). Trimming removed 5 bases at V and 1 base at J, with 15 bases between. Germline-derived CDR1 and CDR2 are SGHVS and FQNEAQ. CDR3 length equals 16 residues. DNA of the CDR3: TGTGCCAGCAGCGTCGCAGGAGGGGGGTCCTACAATGAGCAGTTCTTC. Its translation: CASSVAGGGSYNEQFF.

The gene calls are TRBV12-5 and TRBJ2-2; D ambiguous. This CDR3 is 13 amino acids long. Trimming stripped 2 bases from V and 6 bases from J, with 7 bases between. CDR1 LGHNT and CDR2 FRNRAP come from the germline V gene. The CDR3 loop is CASGLSVPGELFF. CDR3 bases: TGTGCTAGTGGTTTGAGTGTCCCCGGGGAGCTGTTTTTT.

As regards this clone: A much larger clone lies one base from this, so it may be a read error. CDR3 sequence (DNA): TGCAGCGAGGCGAGAGGGGCCAATGAAGCTTTCTTT. This sequence encodes CSEARGANEAFF. The chain uses TRBV29-1 and TRBJ1-1; D might be TRBD1 (5 bases). The CDR3 totals 12 residues. The germline V gene encodes CDR1 SQVTM and CDR2 ANQGSEA. V was trimmed by 7 bases and J by 7 bases, leaving 16 bases between them.

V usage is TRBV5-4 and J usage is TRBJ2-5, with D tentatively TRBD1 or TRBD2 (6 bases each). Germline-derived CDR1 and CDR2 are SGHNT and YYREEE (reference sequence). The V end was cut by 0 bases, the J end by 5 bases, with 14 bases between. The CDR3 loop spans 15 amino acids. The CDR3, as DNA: TGTGCCAGCAGCTTGGCCACCGGGGGCTTGGAGACCCAGTACTTC. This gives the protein CASSLATGGLETQYF.

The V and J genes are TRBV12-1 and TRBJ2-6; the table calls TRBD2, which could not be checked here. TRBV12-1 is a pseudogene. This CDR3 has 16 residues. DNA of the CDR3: TGTGCCAGCAGCACCAACTATGTAAGTCGGGCCAACGTCCTGACTTTC. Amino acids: CASSTNYVSRANVLTF.

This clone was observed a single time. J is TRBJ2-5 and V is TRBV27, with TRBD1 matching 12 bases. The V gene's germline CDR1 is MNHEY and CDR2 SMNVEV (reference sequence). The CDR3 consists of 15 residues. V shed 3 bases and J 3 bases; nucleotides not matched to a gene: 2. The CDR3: CASSFGTGGKETQYF. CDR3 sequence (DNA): TGTGCCAGCAGTTTTGGGACAGGGGGCAAAGAGACCCAGTACTTC.

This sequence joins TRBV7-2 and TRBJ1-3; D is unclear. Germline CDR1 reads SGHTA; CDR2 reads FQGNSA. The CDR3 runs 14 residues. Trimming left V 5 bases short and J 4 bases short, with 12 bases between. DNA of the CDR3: TGTGCCAGCAGCACCTGGAATGGGGGAAACACCATATATTTT. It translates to CASSTWNGGNTIYF.

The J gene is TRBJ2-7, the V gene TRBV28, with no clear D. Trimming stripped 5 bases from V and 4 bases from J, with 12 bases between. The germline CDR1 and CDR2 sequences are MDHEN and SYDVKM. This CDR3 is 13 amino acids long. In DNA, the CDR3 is TGTGCCAGCAGTCCAAACACTGGGTACGAGCAGTACTTC. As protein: CASSPNTGYEQYF.

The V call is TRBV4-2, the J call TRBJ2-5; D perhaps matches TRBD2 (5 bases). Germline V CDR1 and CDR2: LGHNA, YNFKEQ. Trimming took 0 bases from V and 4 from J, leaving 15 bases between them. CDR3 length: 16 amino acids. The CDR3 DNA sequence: TGTGCCAGCAGCCAAGATTATAGCGTTATTGGAGAGACCCAGTACTTC. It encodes CASSQDYSVIGETQYF.

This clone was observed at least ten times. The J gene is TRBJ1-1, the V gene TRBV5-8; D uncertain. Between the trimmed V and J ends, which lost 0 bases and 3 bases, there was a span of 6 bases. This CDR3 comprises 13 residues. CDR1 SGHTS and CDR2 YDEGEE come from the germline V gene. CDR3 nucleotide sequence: TGTGCCAGCAGCTTGGAAAGGGACACTGAAGCTTTCTTT. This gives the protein CASSLERDTEAFF.

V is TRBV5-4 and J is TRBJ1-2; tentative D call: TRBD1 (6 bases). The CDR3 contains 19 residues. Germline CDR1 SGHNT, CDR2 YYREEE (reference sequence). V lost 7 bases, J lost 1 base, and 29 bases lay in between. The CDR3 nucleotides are TGTGCCAGCCCGGACAGCGAAAAGGTTGGTAGGCCGCTTAACTATGGCTACACCTTC. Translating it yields CASPDSEKVGRPLNYGYTF. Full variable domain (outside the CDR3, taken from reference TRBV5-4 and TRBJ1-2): ETGVTQSPTHLIKTRGQQVTLRCSSQSGHNTVSWYQQALGQGPQFIFQYYREEENGRGNFPPRFSGLQFPNYSSELNVNALELDDSALYLCASPDSEKVGRPLNYGYTFGSGTRLTVV.